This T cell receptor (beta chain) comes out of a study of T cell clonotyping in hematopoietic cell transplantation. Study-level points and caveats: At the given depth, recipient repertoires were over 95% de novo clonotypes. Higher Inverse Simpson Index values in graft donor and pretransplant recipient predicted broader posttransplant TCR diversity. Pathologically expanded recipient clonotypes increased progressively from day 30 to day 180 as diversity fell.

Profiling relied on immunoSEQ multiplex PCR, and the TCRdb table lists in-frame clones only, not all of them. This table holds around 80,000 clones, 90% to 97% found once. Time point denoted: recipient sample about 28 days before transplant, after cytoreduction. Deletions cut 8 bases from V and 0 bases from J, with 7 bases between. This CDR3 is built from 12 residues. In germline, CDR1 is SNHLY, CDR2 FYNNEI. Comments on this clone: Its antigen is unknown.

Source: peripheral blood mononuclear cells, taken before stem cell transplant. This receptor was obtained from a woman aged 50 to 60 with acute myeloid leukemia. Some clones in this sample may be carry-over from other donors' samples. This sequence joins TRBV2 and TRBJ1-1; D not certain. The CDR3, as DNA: TGTGCCAGCGGCTTATTGAACACTGAAGCTTTCTTT. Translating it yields CASGLLNTEAFF.